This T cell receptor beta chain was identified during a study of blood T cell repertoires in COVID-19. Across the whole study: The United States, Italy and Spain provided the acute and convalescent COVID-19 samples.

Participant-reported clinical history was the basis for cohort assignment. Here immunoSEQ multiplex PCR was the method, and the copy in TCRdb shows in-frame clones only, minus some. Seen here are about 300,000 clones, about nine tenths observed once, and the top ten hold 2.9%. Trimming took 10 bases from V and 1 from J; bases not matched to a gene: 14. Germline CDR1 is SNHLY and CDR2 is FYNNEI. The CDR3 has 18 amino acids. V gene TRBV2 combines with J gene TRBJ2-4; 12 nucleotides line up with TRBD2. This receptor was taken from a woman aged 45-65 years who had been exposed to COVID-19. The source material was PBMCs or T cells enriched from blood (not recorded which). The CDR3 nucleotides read TGTGCCAAGCCCCGAGGGGCTAGCGGGGGGGCCGCCAAAAACATTCAGTACTTC. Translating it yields CAKPRGASGGAAKNIQYF. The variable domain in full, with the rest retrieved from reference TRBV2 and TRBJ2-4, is EPEVTQTPSHQVTQMGQEVILRCVPISNHLYFYWYRQILGQKVEFLVSFYNNEISEKSEIFDDQFSVERPDGSNFTLKIRSTKLEDSAMYFCAKPRGASGGAAKNIQYFGAGTRLSVL.